The next 31 T cell receptor beta chains were all read from a single sample in a study of blood T cell repertoires in COVID-19. Produced via immunoSEQ multiplex PCR; TCRdb's table is partial and in-frame only. The sample includes 200,000 to 250,000 clones, roughly 85% seen only once; the top ten take about 8.2%. The source material was PBMCs or T cells enriched from blood (not recorded which). The receptors shown here come from a woman between 50 and 59 years old with acute COVID-19.

The genes are TRBV12-5 and TRBJ2-7; 8 nucleotides match TRBD1. The ends lost 3 bases at V and 5 bases at J; junction bases unmatched: 12. CDR1 and CDR2 (germline): LGHNT, FRNRAP. CDR3 length: 16 amino acids. Here the CDR3 reads CASGFQRTTGEHEQYF. For the CDR3, the DNA is TGTGCTAGTGGTTTCCAAAGAACGACAGGGGAGCACGAGCAGTACTTC.

CDR3 sequence (DNA): TGTGCCAGCAGCCCGGCTCGGACAGGGGCCCACACTGAAGCTTTCTTT. Amino acids: CASSPARTGAHTEAFF. The gene calls are TRBV5-4 and TRBJ1-1, with TRBD1 matching 9 bases. From germline, CDR1 is SGHNT and CDR2 YYREEE (reference sequence). V shed 4 bases, J shed 3 bases, and the junction held 10 bases outside the gene matches. CDR3 length: 16 amino acids.

The V call is TRBV30, the J call TRBJ1-1; D uncertain. This CDR3 comprises 13 residues. Germline CDR1 GTSNPN, CDR2 SVGIG (reference sequence). Trimming removed 2 bases at V and 6 bases at J, with 13 bases between. This chain's CDR3 is CAWSTFSAPEAFF. CDR3 nucleotides: TGTGCCTGGAGTACTTTCAGCGCCCCTGAAGCTTTCTTT.

This chain uses TRBV6-5 with TRBJ1-2; 10 bases align to TRBD1. With 7 bases clipped from V and 4 bases from J, the junction kept 6 bases outside the gene matches. CDR1 and CDR2 (germline): MNHEY, SVGAGI. The CDR3 runs to 14 residues. CDR3 nucleotide sequence: TGTGCCAGCAAGTTGGGACAGGGGATCTATGGCTACACCTTC. Its translation is CASKLGQGIYGYTF.

The genes are TRBV18 and TRBJ1-1; 7 bases map to TRBD1. There are 13 residues in the CDR3. Germline CDR1 and CDR2: KGHSH and LQKENI. The trim removed 8 bases at V and 4 bases at J, leaving 7 bases unmatched. The CDR3 nucleotides are TGTGCCAGCACAACGGGACAGATCACTGAAGCTTTCTTT. Its protein product is CASTTGQITEAFF.

The chain uses TRBV5-1 and TRBJ2-7; 8 nucleotides match TRBD2. The CDR3 covers 14 residues. Trimming at V came to 4 bases and at J to 0 bases, leaving 3 bases not matched to a gene. The germline V gene has CDR1 SGHRS and CDR2 YFSETQ. The DNA for the CDR3 is TGCGCCAGCAGCCTGGGGACTAGCTCCTACGAGCAGTACTTC. It encodes CASSLGTSSYEQYF.

The rearrangement links TRBV30 to TRBJ1-2; 7 bases are a match to TRBD1. V lost 5 bases and J lost 4; bases outside the gene matches: 4. The CDR3 covers 12 residues. CDR1 GTSNPN and CDR2 SVGIG come from the germline V gene (reference sequence). The CDR3 loop is CAWARDSYGYTF. The CDR3 nucleotides are TGTGCCTGGGCTCGGGACAGCTATGGCTACACCTTC.

The chain employs TRBV18 and TRBJ1-1; tentative D call: TRBD1 (6 bases). The CDR3 runs 15 residues. The germline V gene has CDR1 KGHSH and CDR2 LQKENI. Trimming stripped 3 bases from V and 8 bases from J, with 19 bases between. The DNA for the CDR3 is TGTGCCAGCTCACCCTCCCAGGGGATAGTCGCAGAAGCTTTCTTT. Its protein is CASSPSQGIVAEAFF.

The chain couples TRBV6-2 or TRBV6-3 to TRBJ1-2; D remains ambiguous. The CDR3 runs 12 residues. Germline V CDR1 and CDR2: MNHEY, SVGEGT. V gave up 1 base and J gave up 4 bases, with 4 bases separating them. CDR3 in DNA: TGTGCCAGCAGTTACTTTAGCTATGGCTACACCTTC. Its translation: CASSYFSYGYTF.

A word on this clone: Other DNA sequences in the sample encode the same CDR3. The chain combines TRBV7-3 with TRBJ2-3; TRBD1 agrees at 8 bases. Germline values: CDR1 SGHTA, CDR2 FQGTGA. The CDR3 runs 16 residues. The V and J ends lost 2 bases and 4 bases, in that order; junction bases with no gene match: 8. The DNA for the CDR3 is TGTGCCAGCAGCTTAGGGCAGGGGGCGCGAGCAGATACGCAGTATTTT. Amino acid sequence: CASSLGQGARADTQYF. The whole variable domain, filled in from reference TRBV7-3 and TRBJ2-3, reads GAGVSQTPSNKVTEKGKYVELRCDPISGHTALYWYRQSLGQGPEFLIYFQGTGAADDSGLPNDRFFAVRPEGSVSTLKIQRTERGDSAVYLCASSLGQGARADTQYFGPGTRLTVL.

J is TRBJ2-7 and V is TRBV5-1; the D gene is possibly TRBD1 (6 bases). V lost 5 bases, J lost 3 bases, and 9 bases lay in between. CDR3 length: 12 amino acids. Germline CDR1 SGHRS, CDR2 YFSETQ. The CDR3 loop reads CASRTGFYEQYF. Written as DNA, the CDR3 is TGCGCCAGCAGAACAGGGTTCTACGAGCAGTACTTC. The whole variable domain, remainder taken from reference TRBV5-1 and TRBJ2-7, is KAGVTQTPRYLIKTRGQQVTLSCSPISGHRSVSWYQQTPGQGLQFLFEYFSETQRNKGNFPGRFSGRQFSNSRSEMNVSTLELGDSALYLCASRTGFYEQYFGPGTRLTVT.

V usage is TRBV7-8 and J usage is TRBJ2-5, with 11 bases that match TRBD2. V trimming: 5 bases; J trimming: 5 bases; junction bases outside the gene matches: 7. This CDR3 region has 15 residues. CDR1 and CDR2 from the germline V gene are SGHVS and FQNEAQ. CDR3 nucleotides: TGTGCCAGCAGCGTTAGCGGGGGGGCCTGGGAGACCCAGTACTTC. It codes for CASSVSGGAWETQYF. Using reference TRBV7-8 and TRBJ2-5 for the parts outside the CDR3, the full variable domain is GAGVSQSPRYKVAKRGQDVALRCDPISGHVSLFWYQQALGQGPEFLTYFQNEAQLDKSGLPSDRFFAERPEGSVSTLKIQRTQQEDSAVYLCASSVSGGAWETQYFGPGTRLLVL.

As to this clone: The sample holds other DNA sequences that translate to the same CDR3. The chain is built from TRBV19 and TRBJ1-5, with a possible D match to TRBD1 (6 bases). V was clipped by 3 bases and J by 1 base, with 7 bases between them. CDR1 is LNHDA and CDR2 is SQIVND in the germline V gene (reference sequence). CDR3 length: 14 amino acids. The CDR3 nucleotides are TGTGCCAGTAGTATCACAGGGAGCAATCAGCCCCAGCATTTT. This gives the protein CASSITGSNQPQHF.

This sequence joins TRBV19 and TRBJ1-5, with 7 bases identical to TRBD1. The CDR3 extends over 15 amino acids. V trimming: 0 bases; J trimming: 7 bases; junction bases outside the gene matches: 6. Germline CDR1 is LNHDA and CDR2 is SQIVND (reference sequence). The CDR3 is CASSIEVRGRQPQHF. The CDR3 nucleotides are TGTGCCAGTAGTATAGAAGTCAGGGGGAGGCAGCCCCAGCATTTT. Drawing the rest from reference TRBV19 and TRBJ1-5, the complete variable domain is DGGITQSPKYLFRKEGQNVTLSCEQNLNHDAMYWYRQDPGQGLRLIYYSQIVNDFQKGDIAEGYSVSREKKESFPLTVTSAQKNPTAFYLCASSIEVRGRQPQHFGDGTRLSIL.

A single count supports this clone. The chain links TRBV7-6 to TRBJ2-5, with D unresolved. This CDR3 has 15 residues. V dropped 5 bases and J dropped 2 bases, with 15 bases sitting between them. Germline CDR1 and CDR2: SGHVS and FNYEAQ. The CDR3 sequence: CASSHNGPTQETQYF. CDR3 bases: TGTGCCAGCAGCCATAATGGGCCCACTCAAGAGACCCAGTACTTC.

The rearrangement uses TRBV6-2 or TRBV6-3 and TRBJ2-5; no reliable D call. The V end was cut by 0 bases, the J end by 4 bases, with 12 bases between. The CDR3 loop spans 15 amino acids. CDR1 MNHEY and CDR2 SVGEGT come from the germline V gene. The CDR3 DNA sequence: TGTGCCAGCAGTTACTCGCTGGAGACTGGAGAGACCCAGTACTTC. It specifies CASSYSLETGETQYF.

V is TRBV25-1 and J is TRBJ2-2, with TRBD1 identical over 8 bases. This CDR3 spans 17 amino acids. The V segment lost 4 bases and the J segment 4 bases; nucleotides outside the gene matches: 11. Germline CDR1 is MGHDK and CDR2 is SYGVNS. CDR3 residues: CASSVNYQGAVTGELFF. The CDR3 DNA is TGTGCCAGCAGTGTTAACTATCAGGGGGCGGTCACCGGGGAGCTGTTTTTT. The entire variable domain, with the rest obtained from reference TRBV25-1 and TRBJ2-2, is as follows: EADIYQTPRYLVIGTGKKITLECSQTMGHDKMYWYQQDPGMELHLIHYSYGVNSTEKGDLSSESTVSRIRTEHFPLTLESARPSHTSQYLCASSVNYQGAVTGELFFGEGSRLTVL.

The CDR3 region is CASSVEGGVLVDTQYF. As DNA, the CDR3 is TGTGCCAGCAGCGTAGAAGGGGGGGTATTGGTAGATACGCAGTATTTT. V and J are TRBV9 and TRBJ2-3; TRBD2 is a possible D gene (7 bases). This CDR3 region has 16 residues. V shed 0 bases and J shed 5 bases, with 16 bases lying between them. Germline V gene sequence: CDR1 SGDLS, CDR2 YYNGEE. Supplemented by reference TRBV9 and TRBJ2-3, the full variable domain reads DSGVTQTPKHLITATGQRVTLRCSPRSGDLSVYWYQQSLDQGLQFLIQYYNGEERAKGNILERFSAQQFPDLHSELNLSSLELGDSALYFCASSVEGGVLVDTQYFGPGTRLTVL.

V usage is TRBV11-2 and J usage is TRBJ1-2; 9 bases are shared with TRBD1. The CDR3 consists of 15 residues. Unmatched junction bases numbered 14, after V lost 7 bases and J lost 8 bases. Germline lookup yields CDR1 SGHAT and CDR2 FQNNGV. Here the CDR3 DNA reads TGTGCCAGCACTTACTCACAGGGGGCGATTAACGGCTACACCTTC. Residues: CASTYSQGAINGYTF.

The chain recombines TRBV3-1 (or the pseudogene TRBV3-2) with TRBJ1-1, with 11 bases lining up with TRBD1. The length of the CDR3 is 14 residues. V lost 2 bases and J lost 8; bases outside the gene matches: 4. Germline loops: CDR1 LGHDT, CDR2 YNNKEL (reference sequence). The CDR3, as DNA: TGTGCCAGCAGCCAACCCGGACAGGGGGCAGAAGCTTTCTTT. Its protein is CASSQPGQGAEAFF.

This chain joins TRBV19 and TRBJ2-2; no clear D. V was trimmed by 6 bases and J by 3 bases, leaving 5 bases between them. The CDR3 length is 12 residues. In germline, CDR1 is LNHDA, CDR2 SQIVND (reference sequence). CDR3 region: CASRTYTGELFF. CDR3 nucleotides: TGTGCCAGTAGAACTTACACCGGGGAGCTGTTTTTT.

A single count supports this clone. The chain uses TRBV7-2 and TRBJ1-1; the D is unclear. Germline assignment: CDR1 SGHTA and CDR2 FQGNSA. Trimming stripped 5 bases from V and 4 bases from J, with 14 bases between. This CDR3 has 14 amino acids. CDR3 nucleotides: TGTGCCAGCAGCCCGGATAACTACGGCACTGAAGCTTTCTTT. Translating it yields CASSPDNYGTEAFF.

The V gene is TRBV4-3, the J gene TRBJ1-3; unclear D gene. V was pared by 3 bases and J by 2 bases, with 14 bases between. The CDR3 has 16 amino acids. Germline V lookup: CDR1 LGHNA, CDR2 YSLEER. CDR3: CASSQAGRQTGNTIYF. CDR3 bases: TGCGCCAGCAGCCAGGCGGGTAGGCAAACTGGAAACACCATATATTTT.

This chain uses TRBV11-2 with TRBJ2-3; D not certain. The V gene's germline CDR1 is SGHAT and CDR2 FQNNGV. CDR3 length equals 14 residues. V dropped 4 bases and J dropped 4 bases, with 12 bases sitting between them. The CDR3 DNA sequence: TGTGCCAGCAGCTCCCTAGGCGGCCCAGATACGCAGTATTTT. This translates into CASSSLGGPDTQYF. Drawing the rest from reference TRBV11-2 and TRBJ2-3, the complete variable domain is EAGVAQSPRYKIIEKRQSVAFWCNPISGHATLYWYQQILGQGPKLLIQFQNNGVVDDSQLPKDRFSAERLKGVDSTLKIQPAKLEDSAVYLCASSSLGGPDTQYFGPGTRLTVL.

The rearrangement links TRBV7-6 to TRBJ1-3; TRBD1 is a possible D gene (5 bases). Germline loops: CDR1 SGHVS, CDR2 FNYEAQ. This CDR3 region has 16 residues. Trimming cost V 0 bases and J 2 bases, with 11 bases left between them. The CDR3 reads CASSLAVSGTGNTIYF. The CDR3 DNA reads as TGTGCCAGCAGCTTAGCGGTATCAGGGACTGGAAACACCATATATTTT.

The chain recombines TRBV10-1 with TRBJ1-6; D gene unclear. V dropped 5 bases and J dropped 10 bases, with 12 bases sitting between them. Germline-derived CDR1 and CDR2 are WNHNN and SYGVQD (reference sequence). The CDR3 loop spans 13 amino acids. The CDR3, as DNA: TGCGCCAGCAGTTACGAACTCGGGTCACCCCTCCACTTT. It translates to CASSYELGSPLHF.

J is TRBJ1-2 and V is TRBV4-2; no clear D gene. Germline V CDR1 and CDR2: LGHNA, YNFKEQ. This CDR3 is built from 15 residues. The ends were cut back, 1 base at V and 2 bases at J, with 11 bases in the middle. CDR3 coding DNA: TGTGCCAGCAGCCAAGGCGACGACACGAACTATGGCTACACCTTC. Protein sequence: CASSQGDDTNYGYTF.

The rearrangement uses TRBV9 and TRBJ2-7; D not certain. Germline assignment: CDR1 SGDLS and CDR2 YYNGEE. The CDR3 consists of 15 residues. Trimming took 6 bases from V and 0 from J, leaving 16 bases between them. CDR3 loop: CASTPMENFSYEQYF. The CDR3 region has the DNA TGTGCCAGCACCCCGATGGAGAACTTCTCCTACGAGCAGTACTTC. Complete variable domain (other parts from reference TRBV9 and TRBJ2-7): DSGVTQTPKHLITATGQRVTLRCSPRSGDLSVYWYQQSLDQGLQFLIQYYNGEERAKGNILERFSAQQFPDLHSELNLSSLELGDSALYFCASTPMENFSYEQYFGPGTRLTVT.

This clone was found a few times. The chain carries TRBV4-1 and TRBJ1-6; tentative D call: TRBD1 (6 bases). This CDR3 region has 15 residues. CDR1 and CDR2 from the germline V gene are MGHRA and YSYEKL. The germline V and J ends were trimmed by 4 bases and 7 bases, with 14 bases remaining between them. The DNA of the CDR3 is TGCGCCAGCAGCCCTGCGACAGGAAGAAATTCACCCCTCCACTTT. This codes for CASSPATGRNSPLHF.

CDR3: CASSLYRGNQETQYF. CDR3 DNA sequence: TGTGCCAGCAGCTTATACAGGGGGAATCAAGAGACCCAGTACTTC. V gene TRBV7-3 combines with J gene TRBJ2-5; TRBD1 agrees at 8 bases. Germline V gives CDR1 SGHTA, CDR2 FQGTGA. V lost 2 bases to trimming and J lost 2 bases; unmatched junction nucleotides: 4. The CDR3 sequence is 15 residues long.

This clone came up once. The rearrangement links TRBV6-5 to TRBJ1-6; TRBD1 matches 10 bases. Germline V gene data show CDR1 as MNHEY and CDR2 as SVGAGI. The CDR3 is 14 amino acids. The junction had 2 bases not matched to a gene; V was cut back by 4 bases and J by 8 bases. CDR3 nucleotide sequence: TGTGCCAGCAGTTCCGGACAGGGGGATTCACCCCTCCACTTT. As protein: CASSSGQGDSPLHF.